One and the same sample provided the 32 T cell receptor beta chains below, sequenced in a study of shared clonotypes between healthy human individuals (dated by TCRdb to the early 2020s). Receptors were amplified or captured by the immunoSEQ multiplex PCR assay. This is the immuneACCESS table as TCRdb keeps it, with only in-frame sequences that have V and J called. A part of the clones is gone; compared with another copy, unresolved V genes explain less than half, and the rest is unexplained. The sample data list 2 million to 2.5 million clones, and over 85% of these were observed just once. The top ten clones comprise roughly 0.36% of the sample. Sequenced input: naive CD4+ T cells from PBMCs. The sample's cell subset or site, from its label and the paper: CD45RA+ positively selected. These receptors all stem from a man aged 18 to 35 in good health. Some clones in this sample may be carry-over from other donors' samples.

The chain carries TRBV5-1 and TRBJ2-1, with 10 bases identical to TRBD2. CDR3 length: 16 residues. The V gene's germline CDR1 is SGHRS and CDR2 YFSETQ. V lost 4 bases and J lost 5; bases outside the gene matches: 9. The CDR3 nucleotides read TGCGCCAGCAGCATTCCCGGACTAGCGGCCAACAATGAGCAGTTCTTC. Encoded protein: CASSIPGLAANNEQFF.

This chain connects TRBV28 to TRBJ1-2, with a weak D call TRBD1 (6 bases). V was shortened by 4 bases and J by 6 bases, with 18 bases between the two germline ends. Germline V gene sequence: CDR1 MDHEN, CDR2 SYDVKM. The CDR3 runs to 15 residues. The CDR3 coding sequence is TGTGCCAGCAGTTCCCGCAACGGGGGGCGCGATGGCTACACCTTC. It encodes CASSSRNGGRDGYTF.

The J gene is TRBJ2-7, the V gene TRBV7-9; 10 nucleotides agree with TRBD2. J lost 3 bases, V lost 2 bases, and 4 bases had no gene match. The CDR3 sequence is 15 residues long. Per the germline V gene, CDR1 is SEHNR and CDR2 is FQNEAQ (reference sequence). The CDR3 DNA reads TGTGCCAGCAGCTTAAAAACTAGCGGGGTCTACGAGCAGTACTTC. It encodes CASSLKTSGVYEQYF. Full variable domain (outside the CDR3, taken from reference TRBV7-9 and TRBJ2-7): DTGVSQNPRHKITKRGQNVTFRCDPISEHNRLYWYRQTLGQGPEFLTYFQNEAQLEKSRLLSDRFSAERPKGSFSTLEIQRTEQGDSAMYLCASSLKTSGVYEQYFGPGTRLTVT.

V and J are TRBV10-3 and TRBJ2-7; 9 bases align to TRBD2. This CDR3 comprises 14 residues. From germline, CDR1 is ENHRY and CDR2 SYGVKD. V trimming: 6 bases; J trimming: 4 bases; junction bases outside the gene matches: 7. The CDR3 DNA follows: TGTGCCATCAGGGAGGGACTAGCCCCGTACGAGCAGTACTTC. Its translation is CAIREGLAPYEQYF.

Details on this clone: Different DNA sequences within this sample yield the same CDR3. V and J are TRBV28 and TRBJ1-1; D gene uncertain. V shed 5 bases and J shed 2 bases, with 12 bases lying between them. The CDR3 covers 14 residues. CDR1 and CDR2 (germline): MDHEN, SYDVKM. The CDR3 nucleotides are TGTGCCAGCAGTCCCGGCCAAATAAACACTGAAGCTTTCTTT. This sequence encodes CASSPGQINTEAFF. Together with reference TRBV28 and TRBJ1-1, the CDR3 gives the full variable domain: DVKVTQSSRYLVKRTGEKVFLECVQDMDHENMFWYRQDPGLGLRLIYFSYDVKMKEKGDIPEGYSVSREKKERFSLILESASTNQTSMYLCASSPGQINTEAFFGQGTRLTVV.

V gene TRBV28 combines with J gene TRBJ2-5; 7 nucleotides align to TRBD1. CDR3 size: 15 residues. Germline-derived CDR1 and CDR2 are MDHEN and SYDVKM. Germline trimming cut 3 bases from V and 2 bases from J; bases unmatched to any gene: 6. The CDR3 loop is CASSFSQTGQETQYF. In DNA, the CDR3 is TGTGCCAGCAGTTTCTCCCAGACAGGGCAAGAGACCCAGTACTTC.

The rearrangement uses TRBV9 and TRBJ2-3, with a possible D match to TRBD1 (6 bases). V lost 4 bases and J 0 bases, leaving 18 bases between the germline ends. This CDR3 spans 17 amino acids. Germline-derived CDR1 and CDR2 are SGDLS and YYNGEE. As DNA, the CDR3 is TGTGCCAGCAGCCCCTATCCCGCAGGACAGAGCACAGATACGCAGTATTTT. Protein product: CASSPYPAGQSTDTQYF.

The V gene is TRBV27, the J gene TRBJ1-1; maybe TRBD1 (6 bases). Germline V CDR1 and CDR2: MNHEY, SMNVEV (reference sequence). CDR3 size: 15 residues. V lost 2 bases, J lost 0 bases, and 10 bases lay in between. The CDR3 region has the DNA TGTGCCAGCAGTTTAGTCGGGACACTGAACACTGAAGCTTTCTTT. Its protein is CASSLVGTLNTEAFF.

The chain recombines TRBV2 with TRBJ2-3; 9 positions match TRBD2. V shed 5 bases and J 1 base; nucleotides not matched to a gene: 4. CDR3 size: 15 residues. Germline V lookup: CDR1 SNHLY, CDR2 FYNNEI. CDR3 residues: CASSPEREGTDTQYF. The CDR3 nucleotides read TGTGCCAGCAGTCCGGAGCGGGAGGGCACAGATACGCAGTATTTT.

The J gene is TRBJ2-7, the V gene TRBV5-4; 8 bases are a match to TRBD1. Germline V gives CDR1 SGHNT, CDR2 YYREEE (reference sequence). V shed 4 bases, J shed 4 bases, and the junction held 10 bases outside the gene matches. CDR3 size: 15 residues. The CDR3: CASSKDRAQGYEQYF. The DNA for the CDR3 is TGTGCCAGCAGCAAGGACAGGGCACAGGGATACGAGCAGTACTTC.

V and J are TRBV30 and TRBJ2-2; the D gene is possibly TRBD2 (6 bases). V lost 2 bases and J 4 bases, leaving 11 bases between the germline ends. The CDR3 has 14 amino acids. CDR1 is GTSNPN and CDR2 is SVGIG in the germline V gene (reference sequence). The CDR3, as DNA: TGTGCCTGGAGTTACGGGAGAGGCACCGGGGAGCTGTTTTTT. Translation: CAWSYGRGTGELFF.

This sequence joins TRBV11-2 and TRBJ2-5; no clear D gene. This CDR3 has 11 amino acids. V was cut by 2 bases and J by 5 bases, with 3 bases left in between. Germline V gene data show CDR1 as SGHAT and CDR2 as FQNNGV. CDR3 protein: CASSLTETQYF. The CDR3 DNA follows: TGTGCCAGCAGCTTAACGGAGACCCAGTACTTC.

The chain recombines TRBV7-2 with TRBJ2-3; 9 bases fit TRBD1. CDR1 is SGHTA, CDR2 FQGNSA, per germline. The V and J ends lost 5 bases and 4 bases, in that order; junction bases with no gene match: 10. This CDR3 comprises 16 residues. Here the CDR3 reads CASSRGTGRSADTQYF. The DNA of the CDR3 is TGTGCCAGCAGCCGGGGGACAGGGCGTTCGGCAGATACGCAGTATTTT.

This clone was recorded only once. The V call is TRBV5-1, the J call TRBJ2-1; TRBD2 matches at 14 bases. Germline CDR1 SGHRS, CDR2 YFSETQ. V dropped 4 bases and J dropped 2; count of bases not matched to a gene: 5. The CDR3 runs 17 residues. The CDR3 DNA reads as TGCGCCAGCAGCACCGGGACTAGCGGGAGAGCCTACAATGAGCAGTTCTTC. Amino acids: CASSTGTSGRAYNEQFF.

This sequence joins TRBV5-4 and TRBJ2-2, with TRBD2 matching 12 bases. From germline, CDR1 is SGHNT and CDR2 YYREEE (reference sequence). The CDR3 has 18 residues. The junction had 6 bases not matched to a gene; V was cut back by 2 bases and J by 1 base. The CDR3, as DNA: TGTGCCAGCAGCTTTTTCGGACTAGCGGGAATGAACACCGGGGAGCTGTTTTTT. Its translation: CASSFFGLAGMNTGELFF.

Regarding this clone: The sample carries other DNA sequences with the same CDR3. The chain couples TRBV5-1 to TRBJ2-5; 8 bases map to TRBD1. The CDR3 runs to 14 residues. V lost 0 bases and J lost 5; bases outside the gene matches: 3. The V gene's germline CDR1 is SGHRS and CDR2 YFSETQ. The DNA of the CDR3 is TGCGCCAGCAGCTTGGCGGGGACAGGCGAGACCCAGTACTTC. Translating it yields CASSLAGTGETQYF.

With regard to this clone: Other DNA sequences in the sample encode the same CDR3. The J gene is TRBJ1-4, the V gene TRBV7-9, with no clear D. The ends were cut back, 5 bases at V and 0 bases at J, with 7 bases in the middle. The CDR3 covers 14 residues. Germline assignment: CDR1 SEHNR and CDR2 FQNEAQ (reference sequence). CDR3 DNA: TGTGCCAGCAGCCCCGGGGCAACTAATGAAAAACTGTTTTTT. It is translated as CASSPGATNEKLFF. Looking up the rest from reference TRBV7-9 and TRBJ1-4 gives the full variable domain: DTGVSQNPRHKITKRGQNVTFRCDPISEHNRLYWYRQTLGQGPEFLTYFQNEAQLEKSRLLSDRFSAERPKGSFSTLEIQRTEQGDSAMYLCASSPGATNEKLFFGSGTQLSVL.

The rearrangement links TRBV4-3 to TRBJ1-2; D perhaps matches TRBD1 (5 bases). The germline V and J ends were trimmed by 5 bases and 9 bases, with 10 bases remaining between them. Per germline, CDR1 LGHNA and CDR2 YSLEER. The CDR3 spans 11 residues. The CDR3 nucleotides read TGCGCCAGCAGCTCTCAGGGTCGCTACACCTTC. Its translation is CASSSQGRYTF.

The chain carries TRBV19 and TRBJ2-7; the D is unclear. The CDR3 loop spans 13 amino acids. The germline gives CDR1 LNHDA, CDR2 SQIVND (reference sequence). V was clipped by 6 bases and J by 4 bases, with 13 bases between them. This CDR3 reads CASSPGFGYEQYF. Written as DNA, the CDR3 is TGTGCCAGTAGCCCGGGCTTCGGGTACGAGCAGTACTTC.

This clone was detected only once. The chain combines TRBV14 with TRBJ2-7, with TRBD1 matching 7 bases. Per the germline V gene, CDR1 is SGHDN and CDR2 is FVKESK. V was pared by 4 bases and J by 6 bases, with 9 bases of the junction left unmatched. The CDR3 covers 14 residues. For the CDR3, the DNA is TGTGCCAGCAGCCCGGGACAGTTTTGGATCGAGCAGTACTTC. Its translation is CASSPGQFWIEQYF.

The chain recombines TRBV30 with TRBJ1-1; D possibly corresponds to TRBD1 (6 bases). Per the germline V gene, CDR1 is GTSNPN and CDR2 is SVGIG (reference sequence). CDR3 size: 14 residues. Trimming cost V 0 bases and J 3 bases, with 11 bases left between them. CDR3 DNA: TGTGCCTGGAGTGTACTGGGGGCTTACACTGAAGCTTTCTTT. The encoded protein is CAWSVLGAYTEAFF.

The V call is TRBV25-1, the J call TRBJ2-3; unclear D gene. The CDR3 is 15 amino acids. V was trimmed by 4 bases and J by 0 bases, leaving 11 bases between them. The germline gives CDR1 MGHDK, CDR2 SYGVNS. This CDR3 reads CASSAGPASTDTQYF. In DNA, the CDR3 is TGTGCCAGCAGTGCCGGGCCCGCGAGCACAGATACGCAGTATTTT.

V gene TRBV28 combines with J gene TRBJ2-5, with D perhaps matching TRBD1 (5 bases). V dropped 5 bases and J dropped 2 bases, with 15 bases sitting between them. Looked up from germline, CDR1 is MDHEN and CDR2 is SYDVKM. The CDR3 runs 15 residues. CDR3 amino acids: CASSPPAGRQETQYF. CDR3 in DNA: TGTGCCAGCAGTCCCCCCGCAGGGCGACAAGAGACCCAGTACTTC.

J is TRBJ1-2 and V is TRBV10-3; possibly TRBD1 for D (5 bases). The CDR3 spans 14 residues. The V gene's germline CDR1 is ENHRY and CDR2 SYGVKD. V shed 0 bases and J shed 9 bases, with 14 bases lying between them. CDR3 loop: CAISESTGRLSYTF. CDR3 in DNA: TGTGCCATCAGTGAGTCTACAGGCAGGCTCAGCTACACCTTC.

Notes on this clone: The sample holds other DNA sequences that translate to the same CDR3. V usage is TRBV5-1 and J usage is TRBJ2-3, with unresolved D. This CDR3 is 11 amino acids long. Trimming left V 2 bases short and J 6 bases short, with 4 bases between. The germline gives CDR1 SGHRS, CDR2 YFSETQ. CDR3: CASSFGDTQYF. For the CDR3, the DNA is TGCGCCAGCAGCTTCGGGGATACGCAGTATTTT.

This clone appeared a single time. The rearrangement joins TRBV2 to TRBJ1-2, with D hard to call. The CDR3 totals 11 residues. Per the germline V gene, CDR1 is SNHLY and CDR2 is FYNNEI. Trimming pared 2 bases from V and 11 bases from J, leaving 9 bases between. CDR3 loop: CASSEYGLYTF. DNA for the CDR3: TGTGCCAGCAGTGAATACGGGCTTTACACCTTC. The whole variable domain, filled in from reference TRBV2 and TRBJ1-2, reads EPEVTQTPSHQVTQMGQEVILRCVPISNHLYFYWYRQILGQKVEFLVSFYNNEISEKSEIFDDQFSVERPDGSNFTLKIRSTKLEDSAMYFCASSEYGLYTFGSGTRLTVV.

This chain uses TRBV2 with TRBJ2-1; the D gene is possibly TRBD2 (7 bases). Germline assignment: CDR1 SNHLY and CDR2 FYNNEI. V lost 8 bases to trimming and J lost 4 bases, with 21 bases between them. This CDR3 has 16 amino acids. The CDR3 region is CASCGSGGEQYNEQFF. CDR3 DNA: TGTGCCAGCTGTGGGTCGGGGGGCGAACAATACAATGAGCAGTTCTTC.

The CDR3 reads CASMRRIHYEQYF. CDR3 sequence (DNA): TGTGCCAGCATGAGACGGATTCACTACGAGCAGTACTTC. The chain couples TRBV2 to TRBJ2-7; D call uncertain. Germline CDR1 SNHLY, CDR2 FYNNEI. CDR3 size: 13 residues. V lost 7 bases and J lost 3, with 13 bases in between. The full variable domain, rest sourced from reference TRBV2 and TRBJ2-7, is EPEVTQTPSHQVTQMGQEVILRCVPISNHLYFYWYRQILGQKVEFLVSFYNNEISEKSEIFDDQFSVERPDGSNFTLKIRSTKLEDSAMYFCASMRRIHYEQYFGPGTRLTVT.

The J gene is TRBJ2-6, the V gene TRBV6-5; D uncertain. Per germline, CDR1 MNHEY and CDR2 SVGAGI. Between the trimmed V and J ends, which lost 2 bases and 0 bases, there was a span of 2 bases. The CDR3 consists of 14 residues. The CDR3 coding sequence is TGTGCCAGCAGTTACAGCTCTGGGGCCAACGTCCTGACTTTC. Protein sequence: CASSYSSGANVLTF.

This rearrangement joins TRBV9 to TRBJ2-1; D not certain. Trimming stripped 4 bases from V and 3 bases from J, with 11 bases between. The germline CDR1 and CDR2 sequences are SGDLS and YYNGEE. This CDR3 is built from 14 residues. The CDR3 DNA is TGTGCCAGCAGCCCCCAAGCTAACTACAATGAGCAGTTCTTC. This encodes CASSPQANYNEQFF. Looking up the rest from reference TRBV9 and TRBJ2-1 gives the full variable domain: DSGVTQTPKHLITATGQRVTLRCSPRSGDLSVYWYQQSLDQGLQFLIQYYNGEERAKGNILERFSAQQFPDLHSELNLSSLELGDSALYFCASSPQANYNEQFFGPGTRLTVL.

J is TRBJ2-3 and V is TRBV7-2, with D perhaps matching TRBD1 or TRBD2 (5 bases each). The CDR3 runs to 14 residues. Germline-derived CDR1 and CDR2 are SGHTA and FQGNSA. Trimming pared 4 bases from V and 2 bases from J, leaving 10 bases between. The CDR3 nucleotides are TGTGCCAGCAGCTATGGGGGTCTCACAGATACGCAGTATTTT. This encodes CASSYGGLTDTQYF.

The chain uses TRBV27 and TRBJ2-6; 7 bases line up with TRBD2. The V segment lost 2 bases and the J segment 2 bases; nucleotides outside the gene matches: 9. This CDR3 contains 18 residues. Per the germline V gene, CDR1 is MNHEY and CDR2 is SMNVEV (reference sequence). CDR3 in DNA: TGTGCCAGCAGTTTACGGGTCGTAGGGAGGGCTGGGGCCAACGTCCTGACTTTC. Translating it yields CASSLRVVGRAGANVLTF.